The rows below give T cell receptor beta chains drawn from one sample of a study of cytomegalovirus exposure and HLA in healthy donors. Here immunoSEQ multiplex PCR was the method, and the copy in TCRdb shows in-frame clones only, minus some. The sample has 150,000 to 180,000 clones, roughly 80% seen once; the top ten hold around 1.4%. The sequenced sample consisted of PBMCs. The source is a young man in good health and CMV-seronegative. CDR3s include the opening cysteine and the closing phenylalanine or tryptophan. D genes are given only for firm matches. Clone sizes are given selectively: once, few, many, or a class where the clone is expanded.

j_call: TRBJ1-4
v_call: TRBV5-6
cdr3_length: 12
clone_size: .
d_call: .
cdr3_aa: CASSTYNEKLFF
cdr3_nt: TGTGCCAGCAGCACCTATAATGAAAAACTGTTTTTT

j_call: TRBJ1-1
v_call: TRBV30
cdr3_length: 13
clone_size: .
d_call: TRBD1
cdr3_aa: CAWSSQGDTEAFF
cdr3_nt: TGTGCCTGGAGTTCTCAGGGGGACACTGAAGCTTTCTTT

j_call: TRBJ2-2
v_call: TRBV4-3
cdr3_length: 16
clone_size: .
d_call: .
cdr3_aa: CASSQNRGGIEGELFF
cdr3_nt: TGCGCCAGCAGCCAAAACCGTGGCGGGATTGAGGGGGAGCTGTTTTTT

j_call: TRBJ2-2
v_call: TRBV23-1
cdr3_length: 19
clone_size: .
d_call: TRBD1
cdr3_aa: CASRPGTGGRLFDTGELFF
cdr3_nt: TGCGCCAGCAGACCGGGGACAGGGGGCCGGCTATTCGACACCGGGGAGCTGTTTTTT

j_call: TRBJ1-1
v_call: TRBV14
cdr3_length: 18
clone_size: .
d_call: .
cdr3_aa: CASSPLVGSLTSNTEAFF
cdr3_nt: TGTGCCAGCAGCCCTCTCGTGGGCAGCCTTACTTCGAACACTGAAGCTTTCTTT

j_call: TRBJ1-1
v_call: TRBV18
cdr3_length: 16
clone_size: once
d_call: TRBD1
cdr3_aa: CASSPQGLAMNTEAFF
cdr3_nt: TGTGCCAGCTCCCCACAGGGGTTGGCAATGAACACTGAAGCTTTCTTT

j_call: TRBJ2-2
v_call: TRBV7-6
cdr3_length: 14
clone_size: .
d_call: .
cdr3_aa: CASTRGYQVGELFF
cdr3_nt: TGTGCCAGCACCAGGGGCTACCAAGTGGGCGAGCTGTTTTTT

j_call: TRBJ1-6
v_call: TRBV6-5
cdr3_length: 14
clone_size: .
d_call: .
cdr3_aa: CASSRTVYNSPLHF
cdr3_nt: TGTGCCAGCAGCCGGACAGTCTATAATTCACCCCTCCACTTT

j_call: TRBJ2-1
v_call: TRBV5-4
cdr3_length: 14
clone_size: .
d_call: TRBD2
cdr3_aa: CASSPGTSVNEQFF
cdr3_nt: TGTGCCAGCAGTCCCGGGACTAGCGTTAATGAGCAGTTCTTC

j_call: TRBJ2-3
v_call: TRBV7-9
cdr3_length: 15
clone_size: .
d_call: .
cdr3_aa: CASSLLPGSTDTQYF
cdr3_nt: TGTGCCAGCAGCTTACTCCCCGGGAGCACAGATACGCAGTATTTT

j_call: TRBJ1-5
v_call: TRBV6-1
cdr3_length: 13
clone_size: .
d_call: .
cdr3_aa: CASTPEGNQPQHF
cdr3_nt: TGTGCCAGCACCCCTGAGGGCAATCAGCCCCAGCATTTT

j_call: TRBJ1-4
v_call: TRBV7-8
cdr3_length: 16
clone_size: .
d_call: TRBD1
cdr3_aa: CASSPQTGRVYEKLFF
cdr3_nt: TGTGCCAGCAGTCCGCAGACAGGGCGGGTTTATGAAAAACTGTTTTTT

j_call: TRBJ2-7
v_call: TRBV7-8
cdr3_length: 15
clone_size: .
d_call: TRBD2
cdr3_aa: CASSSAGGPPYEQYF
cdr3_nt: TGTGCCAGCAGCTCAGCGGGAGGGCCACCCTACGAGCAGTACTTC

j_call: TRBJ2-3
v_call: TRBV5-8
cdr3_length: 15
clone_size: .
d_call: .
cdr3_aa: CASSRRQEYTDTQYF
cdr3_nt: TGTGCCAGCAGCCGCCGACAGGAGTACACAGATACGCAGTATTTT

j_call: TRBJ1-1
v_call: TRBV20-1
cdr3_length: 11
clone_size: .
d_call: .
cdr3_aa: CSAHRDTEAFF
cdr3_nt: TGCAGTGCTCACAGGGATACTGAAGCTTTCTTT

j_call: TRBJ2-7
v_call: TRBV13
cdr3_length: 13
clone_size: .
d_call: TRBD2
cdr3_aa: CASSRTSFMEQYF
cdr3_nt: TGTGCCAGCAGCCGGACTAGTTTTATGGAGCAGTACTTC

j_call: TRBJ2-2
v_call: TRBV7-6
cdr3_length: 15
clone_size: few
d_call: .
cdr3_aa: CASSLNGLAPGELFF
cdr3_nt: TGTGCCAGCAGCTTAAATGGGCTAGCCCCCGGGGAGCTGTTTTTT

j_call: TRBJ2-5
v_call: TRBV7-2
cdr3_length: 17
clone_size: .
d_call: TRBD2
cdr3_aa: CASSSRLAGGVGETQYF
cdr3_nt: TGTGCCAGCAGCTCCCGACTAGCGGGAGGAGTGGGAGAGACCCAGTACTTC

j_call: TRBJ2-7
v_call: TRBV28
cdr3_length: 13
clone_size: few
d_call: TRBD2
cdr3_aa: CASIASGTHEQYF
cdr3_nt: TGTGCCAGCATTGCCAGCGGGACCCACGAGCAGTACTTC

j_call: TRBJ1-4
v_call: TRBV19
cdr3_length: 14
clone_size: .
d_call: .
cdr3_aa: CASRAAGLFGKLFF
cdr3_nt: TGTGCCAGTAGGGCCGCAGGCCTTTTTGGAAAACTGTTTTTT

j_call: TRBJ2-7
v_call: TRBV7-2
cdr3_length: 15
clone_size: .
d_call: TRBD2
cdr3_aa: CASSFTSDRSYEQYF
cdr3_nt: TGTGCCAGCAGCTTTACTAGCGATCGCTCCTACGAGCAGTACTTC

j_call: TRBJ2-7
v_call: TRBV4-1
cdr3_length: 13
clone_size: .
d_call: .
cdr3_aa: CASSQWRVDEQYF
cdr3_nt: TGCGCCAGCAGCCAATGGAGGGTCGACGAGCAGTACTTC

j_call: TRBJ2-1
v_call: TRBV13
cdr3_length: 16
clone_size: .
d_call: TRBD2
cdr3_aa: CASSLAPAGVRKGQFF
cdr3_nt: TGTGCCAGCAGCTTAGCGCCAGCGGGAGTAAGGAAAGGGCAGTTCTTC

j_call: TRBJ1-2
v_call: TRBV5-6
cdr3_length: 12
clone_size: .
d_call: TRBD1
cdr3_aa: CASSRDRGRYTF
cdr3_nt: TGTGCCAGCAGCCGGGACAGGGGACGGTACACCTTC

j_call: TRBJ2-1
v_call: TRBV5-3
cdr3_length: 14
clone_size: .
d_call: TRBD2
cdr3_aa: CARSLGLADNEQFF
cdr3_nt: TGTGCCAGAAGCTTGGGACTAGCGGACAATGAGCAGTTCTTC

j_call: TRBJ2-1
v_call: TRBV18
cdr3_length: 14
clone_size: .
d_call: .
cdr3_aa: CASSPLTPSNEQFF
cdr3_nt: TGTGCCAGCTCACCACTGACACCATCGAATGAGCAGTTCTTC

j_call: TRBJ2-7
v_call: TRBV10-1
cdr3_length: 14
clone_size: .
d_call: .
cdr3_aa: CASSESRETYEQYF
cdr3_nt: TGCGCCAGCAGTGAGTCTCGGGAGACCTACGAGCAGTACTTC

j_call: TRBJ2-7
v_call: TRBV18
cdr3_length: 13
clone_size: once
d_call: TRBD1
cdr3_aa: CASSPDRAYEQYF
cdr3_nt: TGTGCCAGCTCACCCGACAGGGCCTACGAGCAGTACTTC

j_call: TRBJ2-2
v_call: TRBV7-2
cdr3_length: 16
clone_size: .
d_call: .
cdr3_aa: CASSLSGQGDGGELFF
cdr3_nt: TGTGCCAGCAGCTTAAGCGGGCAGGGTGATGGCGGGGAGCTGTTTTTT

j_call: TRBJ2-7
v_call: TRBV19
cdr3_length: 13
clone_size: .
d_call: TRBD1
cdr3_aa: CASNPGTGVEQYF
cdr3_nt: TGTGCCAGTAACCCCGGGACAGGGGTCGAGCAGTACTTC

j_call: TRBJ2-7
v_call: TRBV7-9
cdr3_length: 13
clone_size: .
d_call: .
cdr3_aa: CSSSFYGSYEQYF
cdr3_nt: TGTTCCAGCAGCTTCTACGGGAGCTACGAGCAGTACTTC

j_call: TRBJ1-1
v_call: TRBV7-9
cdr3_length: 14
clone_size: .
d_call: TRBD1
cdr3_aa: CASSSGQGNTEAFF
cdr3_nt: TGTGCCAGCAGCTCAGGACAGGGGAACACTGAAGCTTTCTTT

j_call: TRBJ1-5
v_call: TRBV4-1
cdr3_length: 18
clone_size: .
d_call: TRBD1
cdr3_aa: CASSLPGQGVTSNQPQHF
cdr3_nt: TGCGCCAGCAGCCTTCCGGGACAGGGAGTAACCAGCAATCAGCCCCAGCATTTT

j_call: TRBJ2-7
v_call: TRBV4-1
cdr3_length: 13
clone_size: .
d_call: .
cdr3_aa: CASSPGPQDEQYF
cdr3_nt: TGCGCCAGCAGCCCAGGGCCTCAGGACGAGCAGTACTTC

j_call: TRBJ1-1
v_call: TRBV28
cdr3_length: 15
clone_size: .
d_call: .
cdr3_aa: CASSIQTDSNTEAFF
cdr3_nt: TGTGCCAGCAGTATCCAGACGGACAGTAACACTGAAGCTTTCTTT

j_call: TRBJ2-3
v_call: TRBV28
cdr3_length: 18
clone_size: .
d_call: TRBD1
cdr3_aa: CASSLVGQEALSTDTQYF
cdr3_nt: TGTGCCAGCAGTTTAGTGGGACAGGAGGCACTTAGCACAGATACGCAGTATTTT

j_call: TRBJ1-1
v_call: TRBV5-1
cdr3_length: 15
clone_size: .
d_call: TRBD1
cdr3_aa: CASSWSGTGGTEAFF
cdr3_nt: TGCGCCAGCAGCTGGTCCGGGACAGGCGGCACTGAAGCTTTCTTT

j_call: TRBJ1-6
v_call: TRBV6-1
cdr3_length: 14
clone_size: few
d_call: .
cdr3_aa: CASSEKTDNSPLHF
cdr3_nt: TGTGCCAGCAGTGAAAAAACGGATAATTCACCCCTCCACTTT

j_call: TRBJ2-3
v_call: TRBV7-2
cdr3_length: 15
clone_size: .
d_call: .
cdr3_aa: CASTKGGQLADTQYF
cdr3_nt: TGTGCCAGCACCAAAGGAGGCCAACTAGCAGATACGCAGTATTTT

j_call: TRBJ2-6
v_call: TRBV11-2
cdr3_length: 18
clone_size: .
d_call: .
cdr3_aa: CASSVRTAPPSGANVLTF
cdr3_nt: TGTGCCAGCAGCGTCCGGACAGCCCCCCCCTCTGGGGCCAACGTCCTGACTTTC

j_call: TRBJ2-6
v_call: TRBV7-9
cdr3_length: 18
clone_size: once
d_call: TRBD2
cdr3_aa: CASSPTSGSPGGANVLTF
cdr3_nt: TGTGCCAGCAGCCCGACTAGCGGGAGCCCCGGGGGGGCCAACGTCCTGACTTTC

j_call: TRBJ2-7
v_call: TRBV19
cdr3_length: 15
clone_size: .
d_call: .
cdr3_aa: CASSIYRPNSYEQYF
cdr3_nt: TGTGCCAGTAGTATCTACAGGCCTAACTCCTACGAGCAGTACTTC

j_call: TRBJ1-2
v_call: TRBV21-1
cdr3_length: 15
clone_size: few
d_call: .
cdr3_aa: CASSKGSSGNYGYTF
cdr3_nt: TGTGCCAGCAGCAAAGGATCGTCAGGGAACTATGGCTACACCTTC

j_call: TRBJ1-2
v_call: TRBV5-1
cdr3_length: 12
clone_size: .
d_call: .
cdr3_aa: CASSKAGQALTF
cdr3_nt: TGCGCCAGCAGCAAGGCGGGGCAGGCCCTCACCTTC

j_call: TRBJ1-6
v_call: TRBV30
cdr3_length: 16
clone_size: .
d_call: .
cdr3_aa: CAWIVVPFLNNSPLHF
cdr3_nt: TGTGCCTGGATTGTGGTGCCTTTCCTAAATAATTCACCCCTCCACTTT

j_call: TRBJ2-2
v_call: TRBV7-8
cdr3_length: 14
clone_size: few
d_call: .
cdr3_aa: CASSRQVDTGELFF
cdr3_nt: TGTGCCAGCAGCCGACAGGTCGACACCGGGGAGCTGTTTTTT

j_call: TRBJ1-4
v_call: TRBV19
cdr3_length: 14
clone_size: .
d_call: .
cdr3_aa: CASSSATTNEKLFF
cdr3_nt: TGTGCCAGTAGTTCCGCGACAACTAATGAAAAACTGTTTTTT

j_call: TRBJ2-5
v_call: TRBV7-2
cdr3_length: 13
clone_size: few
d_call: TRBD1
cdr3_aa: CASEDRGQETQYF
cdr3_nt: TGTGCCAGCGAAGACAGGGGACAAGAGACCCAGTACTTC

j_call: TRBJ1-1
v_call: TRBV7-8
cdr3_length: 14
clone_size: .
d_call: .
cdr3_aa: CASSPGAGDTEAFF
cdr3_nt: TGTGCCAGCAGCCCGGGCGCGGGAGACACTGAAGCTTTCTTT

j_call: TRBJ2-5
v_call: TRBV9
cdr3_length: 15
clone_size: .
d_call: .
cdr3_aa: CASSPLNRDGETQYF
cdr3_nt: TGTGCCAGCAGCCCTCTCAACAGGGACGGAGAGACCCAGTACTTC

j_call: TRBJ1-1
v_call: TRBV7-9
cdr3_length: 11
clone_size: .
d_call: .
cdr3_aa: CASSRNTEAFF
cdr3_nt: TGTGCCAGCAGCAGAAACACCGAAGCTTTCTTT

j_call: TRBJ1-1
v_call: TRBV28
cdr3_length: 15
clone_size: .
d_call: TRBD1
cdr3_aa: CASSPWTGTNTEAFF
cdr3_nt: TGTGCCAGCAGTCCCTGGACAGGGACGAACACTGAAGCTTTCTTT

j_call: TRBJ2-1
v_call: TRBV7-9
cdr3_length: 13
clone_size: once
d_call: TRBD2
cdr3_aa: CATPAGNYNEQFF
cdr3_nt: TGTGCCACCCCAGCGGGGAACTACAATGAGCAGTTCTTC